This passage covers 25 T cell receptor beta chains from one sample sequenced in a study of blood T cell repertoires in COVID-19. Repertoires were generated with immunoSEQ multiplex PCR, while TCRdb's copy carries only in-frame clones and drops some. The data hold 250,000 to 300,000 clones, with 80% to 90% observed a single time. The sequenced sample was PBMCs or T cells enriched from blood (not recorded which). These receptors came from a woman between 50 and 59 years old who had recovered from COVID-19.

This rearrangement joins TRBV12-3 or TRBV12-4 to TRBJ1-1, with a weak D call TRBD1 (5 bases). The CDR3 sequence is 11 residues long. Trimming stripped 3 bases from V and 7 bases from J, with 6 bases between. CDR3 DNA sequence: TGTGCCAGCAGTTTCAGGGATGAAGCTTTCTTT. This encodes CASSFRDEAFF.

V usage is TRBV12-5 and J usage is TRBJ2-3; 8 nucleotides agree with TRBD1. The V and J ends lost 6 bases and 5 bases, in that order; junction bases with no gene match: 7. Germline V lookup: CDR1 LGHNT, CDR2 FRNRAP. This CDR3 spans 14 amino acids. As DNA, the CDR3 is TGTGCTAGTGGCCTGGGACAGGAGGTAGATACGCAGTATTTT. Amino acids: CASGLGQEVDTQYF. Full variable domain (rest looked up from reference TRBV12-5 and TRBJ2-3): DARVTQTPRHKVTEMGQEVTMRCQPILGHNTVFWYRQTMMQGLELLAYFRNRAPLDDSGMPKDRFSAEMPDATLATLKIQPSEPRDSAVYFCASGLGQEVDTQYFGPGTRLTVL.

This clone is a singleton in its sample. The chain couples TRBV7-2 to TRBJ1-6, with a possible D match to TRBD1 (5 bases). The V and J ends lost 1 base and 6 bases respectively, with 19 bases between them. This CDR3 has 18 residues. Germline V CDR1 and CDR2: SGHTA, FQGNSA. The CDR3 sequence: CASSLVLDTRGLNSPLHF. The CDR3 DNA sequence: TGTGCCAGCAGCTTAGTCTTGGATACGCGGGGCCTTAATTCACCCCTCCACTTT.

The V and J genes are TRBV4-1 and TRBJ2-3, with TRBD2 matching over 9 bases. The CDR3 extends over 17 amino acids. Trimming took 4 bases from V and 4 from J; bases not matched to a gene: 12. The germline V gene encodes CDR1 MGHRA and CDR2 YSYEKL. CDR3 sequence reads: CASSLNPSGIAPDTQYF. The CDR3 DNA is TGCGCCAGCAGCCTGAATCCTAGCGGGATTGCCCCAGATACGCAGTATTTT.

The chain combines TRBV2 with TRBJ2-5; 8 bases line up with TRBD1. This CDR3 comprises 13 residues. CDR1 and CDR2 (germline): SNHLY, FYNNEI. Losses at the gene ends were 8 bases for V and 5 bases for J; bases not matched to a gene: 7. The CDR3 sequence is CASGGQGLETQYF. The DNA of the CDR3 is TGTGCCAGCGGAGGACAGGGTTTGGAGACCCAGTACTTC.

The chain couples TRBV19 to TRBJ1-2; perhaps TRBD1 as D (6 bases). CDR1 is LNHDA and CDR2 is SQIVND in the germline V gene (reference sequence). Trimming took off 5 bases at V and 2 bases at J, with 15 bases between the two ends. The CDR3 has 15 amino acids. DNA for the CDR3: TGTGCCAGTAGTCCGACAGGATATCGGAACTATGGCTACACCTTC. Translated: CASSPTGYRNYGYTF.

This clone was counted only a few times. The V and J genes are TRBV28 and TRBJ1-3, with 7 bases identical to TRBD1. Germline V gene sequence: CDR1 MDHEN, CDR2 SYDVKM. The CDR3 has 14 residues. The junction had 5 bases not matched to a gene; V was cut back by 7 bases and J by 2 bases. CDR3 nucleotide sequence: TGTGCCAGCACCCTAACAGGGGCTGGAAACACCATATATTTT. It specifies CASTLTGAGNTIYF.

This chain joins TRBV5-1 and TRBJ1-4, with unresolved D. V was shortened by 0 bases and J by 4 bases, with 10 bases between the two germline ends. The CDR3 has 15 amino acids. Germline CDR1 reads SGHRS; CDR2 reads YFSETQ. Written as DNA, the CDR3 is TGCGCCAGCAGCTTGGAACAGAACTTTAATGAAAAACTGTTTTTT. This sequence encodes CASSLEQNFNEKLFF.

The rearrangement joins TRBV6-5 to TRBJ1-3; 7 bases line up with TRBD1. In germline, CDR1 is MNHEY, CDR2 SVGAGI. The CDR3 totals 14 residues. The V gene end was trimmed by 6 bases and the J gene end by 4 bases; junction bases not matched to a gene: 6. The CDR3 bases are TGTGCCAGCAGGGACCAGACAGGGGGAAACACCATATATTTT. Translating it yields CASRDQTGGNTIYF.

CDR3 amino acids: CASSLAPSDYGYTF. DNA of the CDR3: TGTGCCAGCAGTTTAGCACCCTCGGACTATGGCTACACCTTC. The chain carries TRBV28 and TRBJ1-2; no clear D. V lost 2 bases to trimming and J lost 3 bases, with 10 bases between them. The CDR3 contains 14 residues. From germline, CDR1 is MDHEN and CDR2 SYDVKM.

This chain links TRBV19 with TRBJ2-2; D gene uncertain. V was clipped by 2 bases and J by 8 bases, with 12 bases between them. Germline loops: CDR1 LNHDA, CDR2 SQIVND (reference sequence). The CDR3 loop spans 14 amino acids. This chain's CDR3 is CASSIRLMTGELFF. Here the CDR3 DNA reads TGTGCCAGTAGTATACGGTTGATGACAGGGGAGCTGTTTTTT. The whole variable domain, filled in from reference TRBV19 and TRBJ2-2, reads DGGITQSPKYLFRKEGQNVTLSCEQNLNHDAMYWYRQDPGQGLRLIYYSQIVNDFQKGDIAEGYSVSREKKESFPLTVTSAQKNPTAFYLCASSIRLMTGELFFGEGSRLTVL.

The chain employs TRBV10-1 and TRBJ2-7; TRBD2 matches 7 bases. This CDR3 comprises 15 residues. J gave up 6 bases and V 9 bases, and 17 bases lay outside the gene matches. Germline V gives CDR1 WNHNN, CDR2 SYGVQD (reference sequence). The CDR3 sequence is CARTTDRLAGFEQYF. The CDR3 nucleotides are TGCGCCAGAACGACTGATAGACTAGCCGGCTTCGAGCAGTACTTC.

This chain joins TRBV5-1 and TRBJ1-1; D is unclear. Trimming stripped 0 bases from V and 5 bases from J, with 8 bases between. CDR1 SGHRS and CDR2 YFSETQ come from the germline V gene. The CDR3 totals 13 residues. The chain's CDR3 is CASSLGSPTEAFF. CDR3 DNA: TGCGCCAGCAGCTTGGGTTCCCCGACTGAAGCTTTCTTT.

The chain joins TRBV27 to TRBJ2-1, with 11 bases matching TRBD2. The CDR3 spans 17 residues. The J segment lost 3 bases and the V segment lost 4 bases, leaving 8 bases of the junction unmatched. Germline CDR1 is MNHEY and CDR2 is SMNVEV (reference sequence). This CDR3 is CASSSLRLAGFYNEQFF. The CDR3 DNA follows: TGTGCCAGCAGTTCCCTTCGACTAGCGGGATTCTACAATGAGCAGTTCTTC.

V is TRBV29-1 and J is TRBJ2-1; 11 positions match TRBD2. CDR1 and CDR2 (germline): SQVTM, ANQGSEA. This CDR3 contains 14 residues. J lost 3 bases, V lost 4 bases, and 2 bases had no gene match. The CDR3 bases are TGCAGCGTTGCGGGACTAGCGGACTACAATGAGCAGTTCTTC. Its translation: CSVAGLADYNEQFF.

The CDR3 DNA reads TGTGCCATCGGGACAGTTCGGGATGCGACCCAGTACTTC. The encoded protein is CAIGTVRDATQYF. The gene calls are TRBV2 and TRBJ2-5, with TRBD1 matching over 7 bases. V trimming: 10 bases; J trimming: 7 bases; junction bases outside the gene matches: 12. Per germline, CDR1 SNHLY and CDR2 FYNNEI. The CDR3 sequence is 13 residues long.

The chain combines TRBV5-1 with TRBJ2-3; possible D gene TRBD1, 6 bases. CDR3 length: 16 residues. With 0 bases removed from V and 0 bases from J, the gap between germline ends came to 11 bases. Germline loops: CDR1 SGHRS, CDR2 YFSETQ. CDR3 protein: CASSLARDISTDTQYF. In DNA form, the CDR3 reads TGCGCCAGCAGCTTGGCTCGGGACATAAGCACAGATACGCAGTATTTT.

The gene calls are TRBV7-2 and TRBJ1-6, with no clear D. The V gene lost 5 bases and the J gene lost 7 bases, with 18 bases spanning the gap. The V gene's germline CDR1 is SGHTA and CDR2 FQGNSA. This CDR3 has 16 amino acids. The CDR3, as DNA: TGTGCCAGCAGCCCCGCTGTTCGACTCGGCAATTCACCCCTCCACTTT. This codes for CASSPAVRLGNSPLHF.

The J gene is TRBJ1-2, the V gene TRBV27; D is unresolved. Trimming cost V 5 bases and J 4 bases, with 14 bases left between them. This CDR3 is 14 amino acids long. Germline V gives CDR1 MNHEY, CDR2 SMNVEV (reference sequence). This chain's CDR3 is CASSPRGASYGYTF. DNA for the CDR3: TGTGCCAGCAGTCCCCGGGGAGCTTCCTATGGCTACACCTTC.

Within the sample, this clone is medium-sized (0.01 to 0.1%). V gene TRBV27 combines with J gene TRBJ2-3; 8 positions agree with TRBD1. Germline values: CDR1 MNHEY, CDR2 SMNVEV (reference sequence). The CDR3 runs 15 residues. Trimming at V came to 3 bases and at J to 1 base, leaving 3 bases not matched to a gene. The CDR3 DNA sequence: TGTGCCAGCAGTTTCCACAGGGGGGGCACAGATACGCAGTATTTT. Amino acids: CASSFHRGGTDTQYF.

The chain carries TRBV28 and TRBJ1-2, with D hard to call. The CDR3 is 13 residues long. Trimming stripped 2 bases from V and 4 bases from J, with 8 bases between. The V gene's germline CDR1 is MDHEN and CDR2 SYDVKM. The CDR3 sequence is CASSLPGSYGYTF. In nucleotides, the CDR3 is TGTGCCAGCAGTTTACCGGGGTCCTATGGCTACACCTTC.

V usage is TRBV19 and J usage is TRBJ1-2, with 8 bases aligning to TRBD1. In germline, CDR1 is LNHDA, CDR2 SQIVND (reference sequence). The CDR3 totals 15 residues. The ends lost 4 bases at V and 7 bases at J; junction bases unmatched: 11. The CDR3 bases are TGTGCCAGTAGTAGTCGTGGACAGGGACGATTTGGCTACACCTTC. It translates to CASSSRGQGRFGYTF.

This rearrangement joins TRBV28 to TRBJ2-4; 7 nucleotides agree with TRBD1. With 6 bases clipped from V and 4 bases from J, the junction kept 18 bases outside the gene matches. Germline CDR1 reads MDHEN; CDR2 reads SYDVKM. The CDR3 has 18 amino acids. CDR3 region: CASRPPRTGNIKKNIQYF. The CDR3 DNA reads as TGTGCCAGCAGACCCCCTCGGACAGGTAACATTAAGAAAAACATTCAGTACTTC.

J is TRBJ1-5 and V is TRBV4-1; D is unresolved. Trimming stripped 0 bases from V and 7 bases from J, with 16 bases between. CDR1 and CDR2 from the germline V gene are MGHRA and YSYEKL. The CDR3 contains 16 residues. CDR3 in amino acids: CASSQDRTPNAQPQHF. The CDR3 DNA reads as TGCGCCAGCAGCCAAGATAGGACTCCAAATGCACAGCCCCAGCATTTT.

The chain links TRBV6-5 to TRBJ2-7; maybe TRBD2 (5 bases). Germline loops: CDR1 MNHEY, CDR2 SVGAGI. V dropped 0 bases and J dropped 2 bases, with 8 bases sitting between them. The CDR3 is made up of 14 amino acids. The CDR3 sequence is CASSYSPGTYEQYF. CDR3 DNA: TGTGCCAGCAGTTACTCGCCGGGGACCTACGAGCAGTACTTC.